A selection of T cell receptor beta chains follows, all from one sample in a study of blood T cell repertoires in COVID-19. Assay used: immunoSEQ multiplex PCR; TCRdb lists only in-frame clones, some missing. This table holds a few hundred thousand clones, just over 85% found once. The material sequenced was PBMCs or T cells enriched from blood (not recorded which). These receptors were obtained from a man in his forties who had recovered from COVID-19. Both conserved end residues are part of each CDR3.

>TRBJ2-7|TRBV18
CASSQGNHEQYF
>TRBJ2-2|TRBV25-1
CASRRQGIGTGELFF
>TRBJ1-2|TRBV5-4
CASSWGTTGSYGYTF
>TRBJ2-1|TRBV7-2
CASSLVDIAGRVMFF
>TRBJ2-7|TRBV10-1
CASSGGTGPRGREQYF
>TRBJ2-5|TRBV28
CASRVDLIRGAVQETQYF
>TRBJ1-1|TRBV11-1
CASSLLEEGTEAFF
>TRBJ1-6|TRBV5-1
CASSPGQSSYNSPLHF
>TRBJ2-1|TRBV12-3/TRBV12-4
CASSPTSHNEQFF
>TRBJ2-2|TRBV24-1
CATSDWGGTVNTGELFF
>TRBJ1-2|TRBV16
CASSQLSVLSLTF
>TRBJ2-6|TRBV19
CASSMGAPGANVLTF
>TRBJ1-2|TRBV28
CASNSGEAVYYGYTF
>TRBJ1-2|TRBV9
CASGRGNYGYTF
>TRBJ2-6|TRBV4-1
CASSFQGWGANVLTF
>TRBJ2-3|TRBV7-2
CASRRSGARDTDTQYF
>TRBJ2-7|TRBV28
CASAGTVYEQYF
>TRBJ1-3|TRBV6-5
CASSYSIGGNTIYF
>TRBJ1-2|TRBV7-2
CASSLEGGQGYGYTF
>TRBJ1-5|TRBV19
CASITETGAVGQPQHF
>TRBJ1-5|TRBV28
CASSLLEQGNQPQHF
>TRBJ1-1|TRBV18
CASSPTLTGVNTEAFF
>TRBJ2-1|TRBV5-1
CASSLVREGLYNEQFF
>TRBJ2-7|TRBV10-3
CAISGSRTGAEQYF
>TRBJ2-1|TRBV12-3/TRBV12-4
CASRTAYNEQFF
>TRBJ2-7|TRBV19
CASSVQGSYEQYF
>TRBJ2-3|TRBV10-3
CAISGVGTSTTDTQYF
>TRBJ2-5|TRBV7-9
CASSLVGQAQETQYF
>TRBJ1-6|TRBV5-4
CASSLDRGGSPLHF
>TRBJ1-2|TRBV7-2
CASSYRDSGYTF
>TRBJ1-1|TRBV28
CASSWTGRDTEAFF
>TRBJ2-1|TRBV14
CASSQLKRGDNEQFF
>TRBJ1-4|TRBV7-7
CASSLGRGRDEKLFF
>TRBJ1-6|TRBV30
CAWSAGDNSPLHF
>TRBJ2-5|TRBV5-4
CASSLASQETQYF
>TRBJ2-1|TRBV7-2
CASSLRLAANEQFF
>TRBJ2-7|TRBV6-5
CASTKKAWRVYEQYF
>TRBJ2-5|TRBV15
CATSKGTDQETQYF
>TRBJ1-2|TRBV19
CASSGQGMSGYTF
>TRBJ2-3|TRBV2
CASSRIVGGPRTQYF
>TRBJ1-4|TRBV6-5
CASRSRLATNEKLFF
>TRBJ2-2|TRBV25-1
CASSAGQITGELFF
>TRBJ1-5|TRBV18
CASSIGTGFNQPQHF
>TRBJ1-4|TRBV10-3
CAISATPGQRSEKLFF
>TRBJ1-2|TRBV3-1/TRBV3-2
CASSQADSYGYTF
>TRBJ2-2|TRBV11-1
CASSLGTSASTGELFF